Below are 5 T cell receptor beta chains sequenced from a single sample in a study of graft-versus-host responses after intestinal transplantation. The data were produced by immunoSEQ multiplex PCR, yet TCRdb's version contains in-frame clones alone and is incomplete. The sample has fewer than 150,000 clones; more than 80% are singletons. Their target antigens are unknown. The sequencing used unstimulated CD4+ T cells sorted from spleen or lymph node cells, collected before intestinal transplant. Receptors were obtained from a human donor who received an intestinal transplant.

The chain has TRBV6-5 and TRBJ1-6; no clear D gene. This CDR3 spans 15 amino acids. Trimming removed 2 bases from V and 8 bases from J, with 13 bases in between. Germline assignment: CDR1 MNHEY and CDR2 SVGAGI. This chain's CDR3 is CASSYSSVPDSPLHF. CDR3 bases: TGTGCCAGCAGTTACAGCAGTGTACCGGATTCACCCCTCCACTTT.

The chain carries TRBV4-2 and TRBJ2-1, with 9 positions matching TRBD2. CDR1 LGHNA and CDR2 YNFKEQ come from the germline V gene. CDR3 length equals 14 residues. With V trimmed by 5 bases and J by 9 bases, 8 bases remained unmatched. CDR3 loop: CASSNSGGAVEQFF. For the CDR3, the DNA is TGTGCCAGCAGCAATAGCGGGGGTGCCGTTGAGCAGTTCTTC.

The chain combines TRBV2 with TRBJ2-7; 7 bases fit TRBD1. CDR1 and CDR2 from the germline V gene are SNHLY and FYNNEI. The CDR3 consists of 13 residues. J lost 6 bases, V lost 4 bases, and 6 bases had no gene match. The chain's CDR3 is CASSVDRVAEQYF. The CDR3 DNA sequence: TGTGCCAGCAGTGTAGACAGGGTCGCCGAGCAGTACTTC.

The CDR3 region has the DNA TGTGCCAGCAGCTTCCTAGAGAACTACGAGCAGTACTTC. Protein: CASSFLENYEQYF. The chain has TRBV11-2 and TRBJ2-7; D ambiguous. This CDR3 region has 13 residues. Germline CDR1 SGHAT, CDR2 FQNNGV. Trimming removed 3 bases at V and 3 bases at J, with 9 bases between.

The sample holds one count of this clone. The rearrangement uses TRBV19 and TRBJ2-2; no reliable D call. Germline assignment: CDR1 LNHDA and CDR2 SQIVND (reference sequence). V lost 10 bases, J lost 3 bases, and 9 bases lay in between. The CDR3 totals 12 residues. CDR3 coding DNA: TGTGCCACCAGACGTCACACCGGGGAGCTGTTTTTT. It is translated as CATRRHTGELFF.